This T cell receptor (beta chain) emerged from a study of blood T cell repertoires in COVID-19. This CDR3 comprises 18 residues. V lost 0 bases to trimming and J lost 0 bases; unmatched junction nucleotides: 10. Germline lookup yields CDR1 LGHNA and CDR2 YNFKEQ. The assay was immunoSEQ multiplex PCR, and TCRdb's table has in-frame clones only and misses some. The repertoire holds around 310,000 clones, with around 92% as singletons. The rearrangement joins TRBV4-2 to TRBJ2-7, with TRBD2 identical over 8 bases. The sequence derives from a woman aged 25 to 45 who had recovered from COVID-19. What was sequenced was PBMCs or T cells enriched from blood (not recorded which). The CDR3, as DNA: TGTGCCAGCAGCCAAGATGTCGGTAGCGGGATCCTCTCCTACGAGCAGTACTTC. It specifies CASSQDVGSGILSYEQYF.